This T cell receptor (beta chain) originates from a study of cytomegalovirus exposure and HLA in healthy donors. General study results and limits: Analyzed later, most CMV-associated TCR beta chains appeared HLA-restricted. Analysis was carried out at a later point, and it linked a missense DCLRE1C variant to TCR beta V- and J-gene trimming. Cytomegalovirus association was listed for roughly 160 TCR beta chains.

A note on this clone: What it binds is not known.

PCR used 60 Vbeta primers and 13 Jbeta primers. As processed by the authors: In a later analysis, of 79 million or so unique beta chains, roughly 10 million appeared in at least two donors. Profiled with immunoSEQ multiplex PCR; TCRdb holds only in-frame clones, not every one. V, J and clone size are those of that table, while D and trimming were read from the DNA. The sample consists of around 170,000 clones, 82% of them appearing once. Germline lookup yields CDR1 MDHEN and CDR2 SYDVKM. The ends lost 3 bases at V and 3 bases at J; junction bases unmatched: 10. CDR3 length: 18 residues. The sequencing input was PBMCs. This TCR was recovered from a man aged 40-55 years in good health and CMV-seronegative. The gene calls are TRBV28 and TRBJ2-1; 11 bases map to TRBD2. CDR3 protein: CASSLALRTSGFYNEQFF. The CDR3 nucleotides read TGTGCCAGCAGTTTGGCCCTCCGGACTAGCGGGTTCTACAATGAGCAGTTCTTC.